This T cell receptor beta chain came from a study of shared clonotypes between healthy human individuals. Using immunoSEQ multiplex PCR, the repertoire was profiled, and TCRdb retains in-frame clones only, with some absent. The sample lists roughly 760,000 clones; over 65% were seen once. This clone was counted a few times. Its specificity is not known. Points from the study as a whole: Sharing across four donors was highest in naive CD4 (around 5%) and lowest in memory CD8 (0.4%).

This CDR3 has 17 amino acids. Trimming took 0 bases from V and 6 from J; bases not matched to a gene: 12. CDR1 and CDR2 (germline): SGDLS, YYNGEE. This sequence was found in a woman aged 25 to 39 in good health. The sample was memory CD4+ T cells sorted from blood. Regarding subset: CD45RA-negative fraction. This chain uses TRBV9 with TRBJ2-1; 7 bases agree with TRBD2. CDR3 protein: CASSVGVEGGSFNEQFF. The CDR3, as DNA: TGTGCCAGCAGCGTAGGAGTGGAGGGAGGGAGTTTCAATGAGCAGTTCTTC.